This paragraph reports one T cell receptor beta chain. As yet, its antigen is unknown. The data belong to a study of CD8+CD57+ T cells in acquired aplastic anemia. General observations from the study: Found in both controls and patients were almost 30 CD8+ CDR3 sequences.

Per the germline V gene, CDR1 is ENHRY and CDR2 is SYGVKD. The CDR3 runs to 14 residues. With 3 bases clipped from V and 4 bases from J, the junction kept 5 bases outside the gene matches. Genomic DNA acted as the template from which TCR beta VDJ combination and CDR3 sequence profiling were carried out. TCRdb independently ran MiXCR on the reads; one entry per CDR3 protein. The sample contains about 130,000 distinct CDR3 sequences, around 48% of which appear only once. The receptor's source is a human donor in good health, serving as a control. The J gene is TRBJ1-2, the V gene TRBV10-3, with 7 nucleotides matching TRBD1. The material sequenced was sorted CD4+, CD8+, or CD8+CD57+ T cells (not recorded which) from PBMCs. The CDR3 DNA reads TGTGCCATCAGTGAAGGACGACAGGGCTATGGCTACACCTTC. The encoded protein is CAISEGRQGYGYTF.